This is a list of T cell receptor beta chains from one sample in a study of T-cell memory formation after mild COVID-19. TCRdb redid the calling of the 5' RACE reads with MiXCR, one entry per CDR3 protein. The sample holds roughly 250,000 distinct CDR3 sequences, over 15% seen once. Sequenced sample: PBMCs or a T cell subset sorted from them (not recorded which). All receptors come from a man between 18 and 35 years old who had mild COVID-19 (a few samples of this study predate the infection). Cell type and time point are not known. The CDR3 runs from the conserved cysteine through the conserved F or W. The D gene is left open where the match is weak. Where a row states a size, it is once, few, many or the class of an expanded clone; other rows omit it.

v_call	d_call	j_call	clone_size	cdr3_aa	cdr3_nt
TRBV11-2	NA	TRBJ2-2	few	CASSRQGYTGELFF	TGTGCCAGCAGCCGGCAGGGGTATACCGGGGAGCTGTTTTTT
TRBV9	NA	TRBJ2-5	NA	CASSVGSLVSETQYF	TGTGCCAGCAGCGTGGGCAGTTTAGTGTCAGAGACCCAGTACTTC
TRBV7-3	NA	TRBJ2-2	few	CASSLRPVDGELFF	TGTGCCAGCAGCCTACGACCCGTTGACGGGGAGCTGTTTTTT
TRBV2	NA	TRBJ2-5	few	CASSEATAGETQYF	TGTGCCAGCAGTGAAGCGACGGCAGGGGAGACCCAGTACTTC
TRBV7-3	NA	TRBJ2-3	few	CASSLKGRVGTDTQYF	TGTGCCAGCAGCTTAAAAGGAAGGGTTGGCACAGATACGCAGTATTTT
TRBV5-1	NA	TRBJ2-7	NA	CASSPRGRHEQYF	TGCGCCAGCAGCCCAAGGGGCCGCCACGAGCAGTACTTC
TRBV20-1	TRBD2	TRBJ2-4	few	CSAGTSGGPRIWYF	TGCAGTGCCGGGACTAGCGGGGGGCCGCGGATTTGGTACTTC
TRBV9	TRBD2	TRBJ2-3	NA	CASSVAQGLAGDTQYF	TGTGCCAGCAGCGTAGCTCAGGGACTAGCAGGAGATACGCAGTATTTT
TRBV7-6	NA	TRBJ1-1	NA	CASSLALGSSGTEAFF	TGTGCCAGCAGCTTAGCACTGGGGTCGAGCGGCACTGAAGCTTTCTTT
TRBV3-1	NA	TRBJ2-7	NA	CASSQGIAYEQYF	TGTGCCAGCAGCCAGGGGATAGCCTACGAGCAGTACTTC
TRBV5-1	TRBD2	TRBJ2-3	NA	CASSLELAGGTDTQYF	TGCGCCAGCAGCTTGGAACTAGCGGGGGGGACAGATACGCAGTATTTT
TRBV7-2	TRBD2	TRBJ2-3	NA	CASSPRGTSGGKSTDTQYF	TGTGCCAGCAGCCCCAGGGGGACTAGCGGGGGGAAAAGCACAGATACGCAGTATTTT
TRBV6-2/TRBV6-3	NA	TRBJ1-6	few	CASSYVRSPLHF	TGTGCCAGCAGTTACGTACGTTCACCCCTCCACTTT
TRBV4-3	TRBD2	TRBJ2-2	NA	CASSQGSTRGLTGELFF	TGCGCCAGCAGCCAAGGTTCCACGCGGGGGTTGACCGGGGAGCTGTTTTTT
TRBV12-3/TRBV12-4	NA	TRBJ2-5	few	CASSRAMPTSETQYF	TGTGCCAGCAGTCGTGCCATGCCCACATCGGAGACCCAGTACTTC
TRBV4-2	NA	TRBJ2-3	few	CASSLSGPSLDTQYF	TGTGCCAGCAGCCTGTCGGGACCGAGTCTGGATACGCAGTATTTT
TRBV5-1	TRBD1	TRBJ1-1	NA	CASSLAQGANTEAFF	TGCGCCAGCAGCTTGGCCCAGGGGGCGAACACTGAAGCTTTCTTT
TRBV5-4	TRBD1	TRBJ2-2	NA	CASRIRGRTGELFF	TGTGCCAGCAGAATCAGGGGGCGAACCGGGGAGCTGTTTTTT
TRBV18	TRBD1	TRBJ1-3	NA	CASSPRDSRNTIYF	TGTGCCAGCTCACCTCGGGACAGCAGAAACACCATATATTTT
TRBV9	NA	TRBJ2-5	NA	CASSNTVGVQETQYF	TGTGCCAGCAGCAACACGGTGGGAGTCCAAGAGACCCAGTACTTC
TRBV7-3	NA	TRBJ2-3	NA	CASSPLGRGNTQYF	TGTGCCAGCAGCCCCCTGGGCAGGGGTAATACGCAGTATTTT
TRBV7-2	NA	TRBJ1-6	NA	CASSSGLSNSPLHF	TGTGCCAGCAGCTCCGGACTAAGTAATTCACCCCTCCACTTT
TRBV20-1	TRBD1	TRBJ1-2	few	CSASRGQYYGYTF	TGCAGTGCTAGCCGGGGACAGTACTATGGCTACACCTTC
TRBV27	NA	TRBJ2-4	NA	CASSAVPVAKNIQYF	TGTGCCAGCAGTGCCGTCCCCGTGGCCAAAAACATTCAGTACTTC
TRBV6-5	NA	TRBJ2-2	NA	CASSYEGNGELFF	TGTGCCAGCAGTTATGAGGGGAACGGGGAGCTGTTTTTT
TRBV27	TRBD1	TRBJ2-3	many	CASTRQGRTDTQYF	TGTGCCAGCACTAGACAGGGCCGCACAGATACGCAGTATTTT
TRBV6-5	TRBD1	TRBJ1-5	few	CASSYLSGTGDQPQHF	TGTGCCAGCAGTTACCTCTCCGGGACAGGGGATCAGCCCCAGCATTTT